The clone carrying this TCR beta chain was detected a few times. The target antigen is unknown. TCRdb re-called the reads through MiXCR, storing one row per CDR3 protein. The table has fewer than 650,000 distinct CDR3 sequences, just under 40% seen once. The data stem from a study of T cell repertoires in cytomegalovirus infection. J was trimmed by 2 bases and V by 1 base; bases with no gene match: 5. This CDR3 has 16 residues. CDR1 SEHNR and CDR2 FQNEAQ come from the germline V gene (reference sequence). The sequence came from a human donor in good health (CMV status not recorded). Some clones in this sample may be carry-over from other donors' samples. The sequenced sample was cultured PBMCs, obtained from culture after CMV antigen stimulation. This chain connects TRBV7-9 to TRBJ2-5; 9 nucleotides match TRBD2. CDR3 DNA: TGTGCCAGCAGCTTAGTGACTAGCGGAGTTCAAGAGACCCAGTACTTC. Encoded protein: CASSLVTSGVQETQYF.